These 8 T cell receptor beta chains were all obtained from the same sample, sequenced in a study of Graves' ophthalmopathy and Graves' hyperthyroidism. Scientists amplified the TCR beta CDR3 regions from RNA transcripts. Second-round multiplex PCR followed a first-round RT-PCR using HTBI primers. MiXCR, applied by TCRdb to the multiplex PCR reads, yields one record per CDR3 protein. This sample has about 550,000 distinct CDR3 sequences, with just under 40% found just once. The specimen was peripheral blood or thyroid tissue (not recorded which). These receptors were taken from an adult man with Graves' hyperthyroidism.

This clonotype has just a few counts. The chain joins TRBV12-3 or TRBV12-4 to TRBJ2-2, with D perhaps matching TRBD1 or TRBD2 (5 bases each). The V end lost 4 bases, the J end lost 0 bases, and 9 bases lay between the germline ends. This CDR3 has 15 residues. In nucleotides, the CDR3 is TGTGCCAGCAGTTGGGGACGGGCGAACACCGGGGAGCTGTTTTTT. This sequence encodes CASSWGRANTGELFF.

This clonotype was detected only once. The chain recombines TRBV2 with TRBJ1-2; the D gene is possibly TRBD1 (5 bases). Germline V gene lookup returns CDR1 SNHLY and CDR2 FYNNEI. The germline V and J ends were trimmed by 6 bases and 8 bases, with 25 bases remaining between them. The CDR3 extends over 16 amino acids. In DNA form, the CDR3 reads TGTGCCAGCAGCCGTAGGGACGCCGAGCAGGATCGGGGCTACACCTTC. Its translation is CASSRRDAEQDRGYTF.

The V call is TRBV7-3, the J call TRBJ1-1; 7 bases align to TRBD1. Germline values: CDR1 SGHTA, CDR2 FQGTGA. The J segment lost 4 bases and the V segment lost 5 bases, leaving 7 bases of the junction unmatched. The CDR3 spans 14 residues. This CDR3 is CASSLEGAGTEAFF. In nucleotides, the CDR3 is TGTGCCAGCAGCCTTGAGGGGGCTGGCACTGAAGCTTTCTTT.

Comment on this clonotype: Given a much more abundant clone one base away, this may be a read error. The V and J genes are TRBV2 and TRBJ2-5, with D hard to call. The CDR3 extends over 12 amino acids. The V end was cut by 6 bases, the J end by 5 bases, with 10 bases between. Per germline, CDR1 SNHLY and CDR2 FYNNEI. CDR3 protein: CASRELYETQYF. The DNA for the CDR3 is TGTGCCAGCAGGGAACTTTACGAGACCCAGTACTTC.

The gene calls are TRBV6-5 and TRBJ1-1; no firm D call. Germline V gene data show CDR1 as MNHEY and CDR2 as SVGAGI. The CDR3 has 14 residues. Trimming left V 5 bases short and J 1 base short, with 11 bases between. The CDR3 nucleotides read TGTGCCAGCAGTGAAACTTACAAGAACACTGAAGCTTTCTTT. This gives the protein CASSETYKNTEAFF.

CDR3 nucleotide sequence: TGTGCCAGCAGCAAGTCGGGATATCTGGAGACCCAGTACTTC. Protein sequence: CASSKSGYLETQYF. The V gene is TRBV10-3, the J gene TRBJ2-5; a weak D match, TRBD2 (5 bases). V was cut by 10 bases and J by 5 bases, with 20 bases left in between. The CDR3 spans 14 residues. Germline V CDR1 and CDR2: ENHRY, SYGVKD.

The chain recombines TRBV29-1 with TRBJ1-5; D is ambiguous. Trimming took 7 bases from V and 1 from J, leaving 11 bases between them. There are 13 residues in the CDR3. Germline CDR1 and CDR2: SQVTM and ANQGSEA. Written as DNA, the CDR3 is TGCAGCGCCGTACAGCTGAGCAATCAGCCCCAGCATTTT. Translation: CSAVQLSNQPQHF.

The chain is built from TRBV4-1 and TRBJ2-7; TRBD2 matches at 14 bases. The CDR3 spans 16 residues. The germline gives CDR1 MGHRA, CDR2 YSYEKL. V lost 0 bases, J lost 6 bases, and 4 bases stayed unmatched. CDR3 nucleotide sequence: TGCGCCAGCAGCCAAGATAGGGGACTAGCGGGAGTCGAGCAGTACTTC. It specifies CASSQDRGLAGVEQYF.